This note documents a single T cell receptor (beta chain) sequence. These data belong to a study of blood T cell repertoires in COVID-19. Turning to the study itself: Researchers got acute and convalescent COVID-19 samples from the United States, Italy and Spain. T cells, B-cell-depleted T cells, or PBMCs supplied cDNA or gDNA.

Unmatched junction bases numbered 10, after V lost 7 bases and J lost 4 bases. Germline V gene sequence: CDR1 SGHRS, CDR2 YFSETQ. The CDR3 length is 15 residues. As processed by the authors: Estimates of nucleated cell counts were drawn from the amplification of reference gene primers. Method: immunoSEQ multiplex PCR; TCRdb's copy keeps in-frame clones and lacks some. V, J and clone size derive from that table, while D and trimming were established from the DNA sequence. Here the sample spans tens of thousands of clones, roughly 79% being singletons. The sample consisted of peripheral blood. The chain links TRBV5-1 to TRBJ1-1; 10 positions match TRBD1. The source is a man aged 55 to 69 with acute or convalescent COVID-19. The CDR3 DNA reads TGCGCCAGCCGAAGACAGGGGGCTCAGGCCACTGAAGCTTTCTTT. It translates to CASRRQGAQATEAFF.